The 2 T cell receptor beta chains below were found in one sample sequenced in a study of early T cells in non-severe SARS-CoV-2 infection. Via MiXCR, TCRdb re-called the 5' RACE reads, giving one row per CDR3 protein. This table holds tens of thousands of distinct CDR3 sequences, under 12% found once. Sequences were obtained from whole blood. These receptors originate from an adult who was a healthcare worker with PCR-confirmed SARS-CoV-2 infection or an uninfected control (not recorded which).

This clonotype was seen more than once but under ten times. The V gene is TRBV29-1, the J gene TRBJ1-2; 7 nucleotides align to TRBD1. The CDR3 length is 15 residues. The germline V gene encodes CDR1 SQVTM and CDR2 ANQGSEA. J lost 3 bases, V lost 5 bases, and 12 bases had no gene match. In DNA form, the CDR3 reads TGCAGCGTTAGGGGGCTGGGAAGTAGCGACTATGGCTACACCTTC. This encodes CSVRGLGSSDYGYTF.

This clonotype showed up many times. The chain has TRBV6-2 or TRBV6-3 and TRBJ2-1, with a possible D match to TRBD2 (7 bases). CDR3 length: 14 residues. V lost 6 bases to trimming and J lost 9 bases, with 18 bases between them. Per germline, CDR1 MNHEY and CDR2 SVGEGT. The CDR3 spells CASSLRAGASEQFF. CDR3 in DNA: TGTGCCAGCAGCCTCCGCGCGGGGGCAAGTGAGCAGTTCTTC.